This T cell receptor (beta chain) was sequenced for a study of vaccination effects on CD4 cells after COVID-19. Study at large: Median timing of post-vaccine samples was 72 days after the second dose.

Isolating CD4+ T cells followed approximately 9 days of culture. Two doses of BNT162b2 or mRNA-1273 vaccine were administered to participants. Vaccine recipients, nucleocapsid antibody negative, had no prior SARS-CoV-2 infection. From germline, CDR1 is SGHAT and CDR2 FQNNGV. The CDR3 is 13 amino acids. Deletions cut 5 bases from V and 8 bases from J, with 12 bases between. TCRdb's table, derived via immunoSEQ multiplex PCR, lists solely in-frame clones and lacks some. This sample yields roughly 45,000 clones, of which 60% to 75% are seen a single time; under 10% belongs to the top ten. This clone was recorded a few times. Its matching antigen is unknown.

The receptor's source is a human donor who received a COVID-19 vaccine. V and J are TRBV11-2 and TRBJ1-4; D not resolved. The source was CD4+ T cells from PBMCs cultured without peptide, collected after COVID-19 vaccination. CDR3 amino acids: CASSPNGPEKLFF. In DNA, the CDR3 is TGTGCCAGCAGCCCAAACGGACCCGAAAAACTGTTTTTT.